The clone carrying this TCR beta chain was observed a handful of times. Unique molecular identifiers featured in how the TCRbeta library was prepared. MiXCR was run by TCRdb on the PCR reads, yielding one entry per CDR3 protein. The table records roughly 310,000 distinct CDR3 sequences, around 25% of them present only once. The sample is drawn from a study of T-cell reconstitution after alpha-beta-depleted transplantation in children. With 4 bases clipped from V and 3 bases from J, the junction kept 15 bases outside the gene matches. The V gene's germline CDR1 is DFQATT and CDR2 SNEGSKA (reference sequence). The CDR3 contains 16 residues.

The sequencing used PBMCs, mostly from graft donor cells, collected 180 days after TCRalphabeta/CD19-depleted stem cell transplant. The source of this sequence is a male patient aged 10-17 years who had a stem cell transplant for acute lymphoblastic leukemia, so the T cells may come from the graft donor. The chain links TRBV20-1 to TRBJ2-7, with 7 positions matching TRBD2. The CDR3 protein is CSANPPHSGLHYEQYF. The CDR3 nucleotides are TGCAGTGCTAACCCGCCTCATAGCGGGCTGCACTACGAGCAGTACTTC.